This entry lists 31 T cell receptor beta chains sequenced from one sample in a study of graft-versus-host responses after intestinal transplantation. Clones were read by immunoSEQ multiplex PCR, and TCRdb kept only the in-frame ones, dropping some. The sample includes 93,000 or so clones, more than 85% seen only once; the top ten take roughly 1.2%. No antigen has been assigned to these receptors. Sequenced material: unstimulated CD8+ T cells sorted from spleen or lymph node cells, taken before intestinal transplant. Receptor source: a human donor who received an intestinal transplant.

The chain links TRBV7-8 to TRBJ1-1; D is unresolved. The CDR3 spans 15 residues. Germline assignment: CDR1 SGHVS and CDR2 FQNEAQ. V was shortened by 5 bases and J by 2 bases, with 15 bases between the two germline ends. Written as DNA, the CDR3 is TGTGCCAGCAGCGGTCGCGGGTCGCCAAACACTGAAGCTTTCTTT. This translates into CASSGRGSPNTEAFF.

The rearrangement uses TRBV5-6 and TRBJ2-7; 7 nucleotides match TRBD1. V was pared by 4 bases and J by 0 bases, with 7 bases of the junction left unmatched. CDR1 and CDR2 from the germline V gene are SGHDT and YYEEEE. The CDR3 is made up of 15 amino acids. This CDR3 reads CASSMAGTVSYEQYF. The CDR3 DNA sequence: TGTGCCAGCAGCATGGCCGGGACAGTCTCCTACGAGCAGTACTTC.

The chain is built from TRBV7-8 and TRBJ2-5; D perhaps matches TRBD1 (6 bases). The germline V gene encodes CDR1 SGHVS and CDR2 FQNEAQ. V lost 2 bases to trimming and J lost 4 bases, with 20 bases between them. There are 17 residues in the CDR3. CDR3 DNA sequence: TGTGCCAGCAGCTTAAACCCCAGGGGTCCCGCGGGAGAGACCCAGTACTTC. Translated: CASSLNPRGPAGETQYF.

The chain joins TRBV27 to TRBJ2-7; 7 bases match TRBD1. The germline gives CDR1 MNHEY, CDR2 SMNVEV (reference sequence). The CDR3 consists of 14 residues. V was clipped by 4 bases and J by 1 base; unmatched bases: 4. CDR3 nucleotides: TGTGCCAGCAGTTCGACAGGGTGGTCCTACGAGCAGTACTTC. It yields the protein CASSSTGWSYEQYF.

The count of this clone is one. The V gene is TRBV27, the J gene TRBJ2-5, with D possibly being TRBD1 or TRBD2 (5 bases each). V was shortened by 3 bases and J by 3 bases, with 8 bases between the two germline ends. The CDR3 runs to 13 residues. Germline-derived CDR1 and CDR2 are MNHEY and SMNVEV (reference sequence). The CDR3, as DNA: TGTGCCAGCAGTTTTATGGGGGAAGAGACCCAGTACTTC. Protein: CASSFMGEETQYF.

This chain joins TRBV6-5 and TRBJ2-4; no definite D call. The CDR3 spans 16 residues. V lost 2 bases, J lost 2 bases, and 13 bases lay in between. CDR1 is MNHEY and CDR2 is SVGAGI in the germline V gene. This chain's CDR3 is CASSYPPFTPKNIQYF. CDR3 DNA: TGTGCCAGCAGTTACCCGCCCTTTACCCCCAAAAACATTCAGTACTTC.

The chain is built from TRBV6-1 and TRBJ2-7; unclear D gene. Per the germline V gene, CDR1 is MNHNS and CDR2 is SASEGT. This CDR3 region has 13 residues. The ends were cut back, 5 bases at V and 1 base at J, with 9 bases in the middle. CDR3 sequence: CASSPDRSYEQYF. The CDR3 DNA follows: TGTGCCAGCAGTCCTGACCGATCCTACGAGCAGTACTTC.

The chain has TRBV7-8 and TRBJ1-3; D unclear. Trimming left V 7 bases short and J 0 bases short, with 16 bases between. CDR3 length: 16 residues. Germline V lookup: CDR1 SGHVS, CDR2 FQNEAQ. This CDR3 reads CASTHRAEPSGNTIYF. CDR3 sequence (DNA): TGTGCCAGCACCCACCGAGCCGAACCCTCTGGAAACACCATATATTTT.

The rearrangement uses TRBV4-1 and TRBJ1-6; D not certain. The germline CDR1 and CDR2 sequences are MGHRA and YSYEKL. The V end lost 1 base, the J end lost 8 bases, and 18 bases lay between the germline ends. The CDR3 runs 17 residues. The DNA of the CDR3 is TGCGCCAGCAGCCAAGTAGTCGGTAGAATTGGGTATTCACCCCTCCACTTT. It yields the protein CASSQVVGRIGYSPLHF.

V and J are TRBV6-5 and TRBJ2-1, with 10 bases that match TRBD2. The CDR3 spans 14 residues. The trim removed 4 bases at V and 7 bases at J, leaving 4 bases unmatched. CDR1 MNHEY and CDR2 SVGAGI come from the germline V gene. The CDR3 DNA sequence: TGTGCCAGCAGTTCGGGACTAGCGATGAATGAGCAGTTCTTC. The encoded protein is CASSSGLAMNEQFF.

The chain is built from TRBV4-2 and TRBJ1-2; 7 bases are a match to TRBD1. Trimming cost V 1 base and J 8 bases; bases outside gene matches: 4. The CDR3 runs to 13 residues. Germline V lookup: CDR1 LGHNA, CDR2 YNFKEQ. CDR3 residues: CASSQGQGGGYTF. The CDR3 DNA follows: TGTGCCAGCAGCCAAGGACAGGGTGGAGGCTACACCTTC.

This CDR3 reads CASSLGDKLNTEAFF. The CDR3 bases are TGTGCCAGCAGCTTAGGGGACAAGTTGAACACTGAAGCTTTCTTT. The chain combines TRBV7-6 with TRBJ1-1; D is possibly TRBD1 (6 bases). Germline CDR1 and CDR2: SGHVS and FNYEAQ. This CDR3 spans 15 amino acids. Trimming cost V 1 base and J 0 bases, with 9 bases left between them.

Details on this clone: The junction shows a germline mismatch at one end, possibly a read error. This specimen includes other DNA sequences encoding the same CDR3. The chain recombines TRBV5-1 with TRBJ2-7; the match to TRBD1 covers 10 bases. The germline V gene encodes CDR1 SGHRS and CDR2 YFSETQ. The CDR3 totals 14 residues. CDR3: CASRPTGGTYEQYF. The CDR3 region has the DNA TGCGCTAGCAGACCGACAGGGGGCACCTACGAGCAGTACTTC.

The V gene is TRBV6-5, the J gene TRBJ1-6; possibly TRBD1 for D (5 bases). Germline V gives CDR1 MNHEY, CDR2 SVGAGI. This CDR3 has 15 amino acids. Trimming removed 3 bases at V and 10 bases at J, with 16 bases between. CDR3 amino acids: CASSYGAGTKSPLHF. For the CDR3, the DNA is TGTGCCAGCAGTTATGGTGCAGGGACGAAGTCACCCCTCCACTTT.

J is TRBJ2-1 and V is TRBV6-4, with 9 positions matching TRBD2. After removal of 2 bases from V and 7 bases from J, the junction contained 6 bases not matched to a gene. Per the germline V gene, CDR1 is MRHNA and CDR2 is SNTAGT. This CDR3 region has 15 residues. CDR3 sequence reads: CASSDGRGGSNEQFF. The CDR3 DNA follows: TGTGCCAGCAGTGACGGGCGGGGGGGCAGTAATGAGCAGTTCTTC.

This clone was seen only once. The rearrangement uses TRBV27 and TRBJ2-3; D is perhaps TRBD1 or TRBD2 (5 bases each). V was cut by 7 bases and J by 4 bases, with 18 bases left in between. Looked up from germline, CDR1 is MNHEY and CDR2 is SMNVEV (reference sequence). This CDR3 region has 15 residues. The CDR3 nucleotides read TGTGCCAGCACCCCAAGTGAGGGGAGTCCAGATACGCAGTATTTT. It codes for CASTPSEGSPDTQYF.

The CDR3 DNA reads TGCGCCAGCAGCCAATGGGGACAGGGTGGGTACGAGCAGTACTTC. Amino acids: CASSQWGQGGYEQYF. The J gene is TRBJ2-7, the V gene TRBV4-1; TRBD1 agrees at 9 bases. The germline V gene has CDR1 MGHRA and CDR2 YSYEKL. The ends lost 2 bases at V and 4 bases at J; junction bases unmatched: 6. The CDR3 runs 15 residues.

This chain joins TRBV4-1 and TRBJ2-7; D tentatively reads TRBD1 or TRBD2 (5 bases each). This CDR3 contains 15 residues. Germline lookup yields CDR1 MGHRA and CDR2 YSYEKL. V lost 2 bases, J lost 2 bases, and 13 bases lay in between. The CDR3 coding sequence is TGCGCCAGCAGCCAACCTACCTTGGGGGCCTACGAGCAGTACTTC. Protein sequence: CASSQPTLGAYEQYF.

The V gene is TRBV19, the J gene TRBJ1-3; no clear D. The V end was cut by 3 bases, the J end by 0 bases, with 9 bases between. The CDR3 has 15 residues. Germline-derived CDR1 and CDR2 are LNHDA and SQIVND (reference sequence). The CDR3, as DNA: TGTGCCAGTAGTATGGACGGAAACTCTGGAAACACCATATATTTT. It translates to CASSMDGNSGNTIYF.

The CDR3: CASSPPRQDYGYTF. The CDR3 nucleotides read TGTGCCAGCAGCCCCCCCCGACAGGACTATGGCTACACCTTC. V gene TRBV7-9 combines with J gene TRBJ1-2, with D possibly being TRBD1 (6 bases). The CDR3 has 14 residues. Germline loops: CDR1 SEHNR, CDR2 FQNEAQ (reference sequence). V was trimmed by 5 bases and J by 3 bases, leaving 13 bases between them.

This chain uses TRBV29-1 with TRBJ2-7, with D perhaps matching TRBD2 (6 bases). In germline, CDR1 is SQVTM, CDR2 ANQGSEA. Trimming took 3 bases from V and 4 from J, leaving 7 bases between them. There are 11 residues in the CDR3. CDR3 bases: TGCAGCGTTGAGGGGGGATACGAGCAGTACTTC. Its translation is CSVEGGYEQYF.

The rearrangement links TRBV2 to TRBJ1-2, with TRBD1 as a possible D gene (6 bases). The germline gives CDR1 SNHLY, CDR2 FYNNEI. Trimming cost V 11 bases and J 3 bases, with 16 bases left between them. This CDR3 spans 13 amino acids. CDR3 protein: CAGRGQSYYGYTF. CDR3 bases: TGTGCCGGCCGAGGACAGTCCTACTATGGCTACACCTTC.

J is TRBJ1-1 and V is TRBV19; possibly TRBD1 for D (5 bases). CDR1 and CDR2 (germline): LNHDA, SQIVND (reference sequence). Trimming stripped 3 bases from V and 9 bases from J, with 14 bases between. The CDR3 extends over 13 amino acids. Written as DNA, the CDR3 is TGTGCCAGTAGTATCCCGGGGGACGGGAAAGCTTTCTTT. Protein sequence: CASSIPGDGKAFF.

The CDR3 nucleotides read TGTGCCAGCAGCCCAATAGGGACTGAGCAGTTCTTC. It yields the protein CASSPIGTEQFF. This rearrangement joins TRBV7-2 to TRBJ2-1; D is tentatively TRBD1 or TRBD2 (5 bases each). Per the germline V gene, CDR1 is SGHTA and CDR2 is FQGNSA. This CDR3 has 12 amino acids. With 5 bases removed from V and 9 bases from J, the gap between germline ends came to 11 bases.

V is TRBV6-1 and J is TRBJ2-2; D not certain. Germline CDR1 and CDR2: MNHNS and SASEGT. The CDR3 consists of 14 residues. Trimming stripped 2 bases from V and 1 base from J, with 5 bases between. The CDR3 nucleotides read TGTGCCAGCAGTGAATGGGAGAACACCGGGGAGCTGTTTTTT. Protein sequence: CASSEWENTGELFF.

The J gene is TRBJ1-1, the V gene TRBV30; D unclear. Trimming stripped 4 bases from V and 0 bases from J, with 9 bases between. Germline V lookup: CDR1 GTSNPN, CDR2 SVGIG (reference sequence). CDR3 length equals 13 residues. The CDR3 DNA is TGTGCCTGGAACGCAGGTATGAACACTGAAGCTTTCTTT. It codes for CAWNAGMNTEAFF.

The chain combines TRBV10-2 with TRBJ2-2; a weak D match, TRBD2 (5 bases). V was trimmed by 2 bases and J by 3 bases, leaving 7 bases between them. The CDR3 is 14 residues long. In germline, CDR1 is WSHSY, CDR2 SAAADI. CDR3 protein: CASSEDYYTGELFF. CDR3 nucleotides: TGCGCCAGCAGTGAGGACTACTACACCGGGGAGCTGTTTTTT.

The chain links TRBV7-8 to TRBJ1-5, with D possibly being TRBD1 (6 bases). CDR1 and CDR2 from the germline V gene are SGHVS and FQNEAQ. V lost 1 base and J 2 bases, leaving 6 bases between the germline ends. The CDR3 is 14 residues long. CDR3 bases: TGTGCCAGCAGCTTAGAGGGGGGCAATCAGCCCCAGCATTTT. This encodes CASSLEGGNQPQHF. Full variable domain (missing parts from reference TRBV7-8 and TRBJ1-5): GAGVSQSPRYKVAKRGQDVALRCDPISGHVSLFWYQQALGQGPEFLTYFQNEAQLDKSGLPSDRFFAERPEGSVSTLKIQRTQQEDSAVYLCASSLEGGNQPQHFGDGTRLSIL.

This clone has more than one count but fewer than ten. The V call is TRBV19, the J call TRBJ2-1; 7 positions match TRBD1. Germline assignment: CDR1 LNHDA and CDR2 SQIVND (reference sequence). The CDR3 is made up of 15 amino acids. The trim removed 6 bases at V and 2 bases at J, leaving 7 bases unmatched. As DNA, the CDR3 is TGTGCCAGTAGAACAGTGACAGGGCCCTACAATGAGCAGTTCTTC. Protein product: CASRTVTGPYNEQFF.

The chain links TRBV5-1 to TRBJ2-7; 9 bases align to TRBD2. Germline values: CDR1 SGHRS, CDR2 YFSETQ. This CDR3 region has 15 residues. Trimming removed 6 bases from V and 4 bases from J; junction bases left unmatched: 11. CDR3 DNA: TGCGCCAGCACTCCCTGGTCTAGCGGGGTGTACGAGCAGTACTTC. Translated, it gives CASTPWSSGVYEQYF.

This chain links TRBV7-9 with TRBJ1-5; the D is unclear. V lost 1 base to trimming and J lost 9 bases, with 7 bases between them. From germline, CDR1 is SEHNR and CDR2 FQNEAQ (reference sequence). The CDR3 sequence is 12 residues long. The DNA of the CDR3 is TGTGCCAGCAGCTTAGACCAGTTGCCCCAGCATTTT. Amino acids: CASSLDQLPQHF. Full variable domain (remainder filled in from reference TRBV7-9 and TRBJ1-5): DTGVSQNPRHKITKRGQNVTFRCDPISEHNRLYWYRQTLGQGPEFLTYFQNEAQLEKSRLLSDRFSAERPKGSFSTLEIQRTEQGDSAMYLCASSLDQLPQHFGDGTRLSIL.